This entry is about one TCR beta chain. The antigen remains unidentified. The source of the sample is a study of circulating tumor DNA in untreated peripheral T-cell lymphoma. Whole-study results and caveats: In about 72% of patients, tumor-specific clonotypes were identified.

Before treatment, baseline tumor tissue was collected for sequencing. Method: immunoSEQ multiplex PCR; TCRdb's copy keeps in-frame clones and lacks some. The sample records approximately 2,500 clones, roughly four fifths being singletons. CDR1 is LNHDA and CDR2 is SQIVND in the germline V gene (reference sequence). This CDR3 spans 11 amino acids. V shed 9 bases and J 11 bases; nucleotides not matched to a gene: 8. The sequence was obtained from a human donor with peripheral T-cell lymphoma. The J gene is TRBJ1-1, the V gene TRBV19, with TRBD1 identical over 8 bases. Sequencing was done on a sample of tumor tissue. The CDR3 loop reads CASTDRDWAFF. The CDR3 DNA reads TGTGCCAGCACGGACAGGGATTGGGCTTTCTTT.